Listed here are 16 T cell receptor beta chains from one sample, sequenced in a study of T cell responses to AZD1222 COVID-19 vaccine. The assay was immunoSEQ multiplex PCR, and TCRdb's table has in-frame clones only and misses some. The sample lists approximately 140,000 clones; approximately 88% were seen once. Source: peripheral blood, taken on day 0 of AZD1222 vaccination. These receptors originate from an adult in good health.

The V call is TRBV5-1, the J call TRBJ2-7; D could derive from TRBD1 or TRBD2 (5 bases each). This CDR3 contains 14 residues. V was trimmed by 0 bases and J by 6 bases, leaving 13 bases between them. CDR1 and CDR2 from the germline V gene are SGHRS and YFSETQ. CDR3 sequence: CASSLAGARGEQYF. The CDR3 DNA reads TGCGCCAGCAGCTTGGCCGGGGCTCGGGGCGAGCAGTACTTC.

The chain joins TRBV29-1 to TRBJ1-2; D is unclear. Germline V gives CDR1 SQVTM, CDR2 ANQGSEA. The CDR3 is 13 residues long. V was clipped by 5 bases and J by 5 bases, with 15 bases between them. In DNA form, the CDR3 reads TGCAGCGTTACTAGGGCAGTCCTTTATGGCTACACCTTC. Translating it yields CSVTRAVLYGYTF.

This chain joins TRBV12-3 or TRBV12-4 and TRBJ2-7, with 10 bases lining up with TRBD2. V was pared by 5 bases and J by 7 bases, with 2 bases of the junction left unmatched. This CDR3 is built from 12 residues. The DNA of the CDR3 is TGTGCCAGCAGTGAGGGACTAGCGGAGCAGTACTTC. Translated, it gives CASSEGLAEQYF.

V and J are TRBV7-2 and TRBJ2-5; possible D gene TRBD1, 6 bases. CDR1 SGHTA and CDR2 FQGNSA come from the germline V gene. Trimming shortened V by 4 bases and J by 4 bases, and 10 bases separated the two germline ends. The CDR3 covers 13 residues. The CDR3 DNA reads TGTGCCAGCAGCTCCACAGGGAGAGAGACCCAGTACTTC. Translating gives CASSSTGRETQYF. The whole variable domain, remainder taken from reference TRBV7-2 and TRBJ2-5, is GAGVSQSPSNKVTEKGKDVELRCDPISGHTALYWYRQSLGQGLEFLIYFQGNSAPDKSGLPSDRFSAERTGGSVSTLTIQRTQQEDSAVYLCASSSTGRETQYFGPGTRLLVL.

A single count supports this clone. The gene calls are TRBV10-2 and TRBJ1-5; no reliable D call. This CDR3 comprises 14 residues. The V gene lost 10 bases and the J gene lost 5 bases, with 18 bases spanning the gap. Germline assignment: CDR1 WSHSY and CDR2 SAAADI. The DNA for the CDR3 is TGCGCCACCACTGCGGAAGGGTCCTATCAGCCCCAGCATTTT. Its protein is CATTAEGSYQPQHF.

Only one count was recorded for this clone. The chain recombines TRBV7-2 with TRBJ2-1, with 9 bases matching TRBD2. This CDR3 region has 15 residues. Losses at the gene ends were 4 bases for V and 9 bases for J; bases not matched to a gene: 10. The germline V gene encodes CDR1 SGHTA and CDR2 FQGNSA. The CDR3 DNA is TGTGCCAGCAGCTCCGCCGGGACTAGCATCACTGAGCAGTTCTTC. Translated: CASSSAGTSITEQFF.

This clone was recorded only once. This chain connects TRBV6-4 to TRBJ1-1; D is undetermined. This CDR3 spans 13 amino acids. Germline assignment: CDR1 MRHNA and CDR2 SNTAGT. The ends were cut back, 9 bases at V and 5 bases at J, with 16 bases in the middle. The CDR3 nucleotides are TGTGCCAGGGAACCCCGGAGAGGTACTGAAGCTTTCTTT. This gives the protein CAREPRRGTEAFF.

V usage is TRBV18 and J usage is TRBJ1-2; the D is unclear. Per the germline V gene, CDR1 is KGHSH and CDR2 is LQKENI. Trimming pared 4 bases from V and 2 bases from J, leaving 17 bases between. This CDR3 region has 16 residues. CDR3 sequence (DNA): TGTGCCAGCTCACTTAGACAAGGGAGAGTGAACTATGGCTACACCTTC. It yields the protein CASSLRQGRVNYGYTF.

The V and J genes are TRBV19 and TRBJ1-2; 9 bases are shared with TRBD1. The CDR3 is 16 amino acids. CDR1 is LNHDA and CDR2 is SQIVND in the germline V gene (reference sequence). Trimming at V came to 7 bases and at J to 1 base, leaving 10 bases not matched to a gene. For the CDR3, the DNA is TGTGCCAGTAATGGACAGGGGCCCCAGCTTAACTATGGCTACACCTTC. This codes for CASNGQGPQLNYGYTF. The variable domain in full, completed from reference TRBV19 and TRBJ1-2, reads DGGITQSPKYLFRKEGQNVTLSCEQNLNHDAMYWYRQDPGQGLRLIYYSQIVNDFQKGDIAEGYSVSREKKESFPLTVTSAQKNPTAFYLCASNGQGPQLNYGYTFGSGTRLTVV.

The chain recombines TRBV9 with TRBJ1-6; 8 bases are a match to TRBD1. The CDR3 is 15 amino acids. V shed 3 bases and J 10 bases; nucleotides not matched to a gene: 9. The germline V gene has CDR1 SGDLS and CDR2 YYNGEE. The CDR3 bases are TGTGCCAGCAGCGAGGGGGTAACAGGGGGGTCACCCCTCCACTTT. Residues: CASSEGVTGGSPLHF.

The chain is built from TRBV20-1 and TRBJ1-5; perhaps TRBD1 as D (6 bases). Germline loops: CDR1 DFQATT, CDR2 SNEGSKA (reference sequence). This CDR3 has 15 amino acids. The V end lost 3 bases, the J end lost 1 base, and 13 bases lay between the germline ends. For the CDR3, the DNA is TGCAGTGCTAGTGCTCTCAGGGGAAGCAATCAGCCCCAGCATTTT. This codes for CSASALRGSNQPQHF.

The chain carries TRBV5-8 and TRBJ1-6, with D possibly being TRBD1 (6 bases). V gave up 7 bases and J gave up 8 bases, with 10 bases separating them. Looked up from germline, CDR1 is SGHTS and CDR2 is YDEGEE. The CDR3 loop spans 12 amino acids. The CDR3 here is CASGNRDSPLHF. In DNA, the CDR3 is TGTGCCAGCGGCAACAGGGATTCACCCCTCCACTTT.

The chain is built from TRBV2 and TRBJ2-2, with TRBD2 identical over 8 bases. V trimming: 5 bases; J trimming: 4 bases; junction bases outside the gene matches: 6. CDR3 length: 15 amino acids. CDR1 is SNHLY and CDR2 is FYNNEI in the germline V gene. CDR3 nucleotides: TGTGCCAGCAGTTTCCAGCGGGGGCTCACCGGGGAGCTGTTTTTT. Protein: CASSFQRGLTGELFF. The variable domain in full, with the rest retrieved from reference TRBV2 and TRBJ2-2, is EPEVTQTPSHQVTQMGQEVILRCVPISNHLYFYWYRQILGQKVEFLVSFYNNEISEKSEIFDDQFSVERPDGSNFTLKIRSTKLEDSAMYFCASSFQRGLTGELFFGEGSRLTVL.

The chain recombines TRBV9 with TRBJ1-5; D is undetermined. V lost 4 bases to trimming and J lost 7 bases, with 12 bases between them. The CDR3 is 13 amino acids. Germline V gene data show CDR1 as SGDLS and CDR2 as YYNGEE. The CDR3 nucleotides read TGTGCCAGCAGCAAGATCCTGGGGCAGCCCCAGCATTTT. Its protein product is CASSKILGQPQHF.

This chain uses TRBV4-3 with TRBJ2-2; D is undetermined. Germline-derived CDR1 and CDR2 are LGHNA and YSLEER. V dropped 2 bases and J dropped 5 bases, with 6 bases sitting between them. The CDR3 extends over 13 amino acids. The CDR3 is CASSQLPTGELFF. Written as DNA, the CDR3 is TGCGCCAGCAGCCAACTACCTACCGGGGAGCTGTTTTTT.

This rearrangement joins TRBV20-1 to TRBJ2-7; D is unresolved. The length of the CDR3 is 11 residues. The V gene lost 3 bases and the J gene lost 4 bases, with 7 bases spanning the gap. From germline, CDR1 is DFQATT and CDR2 SNEGSKA (reference sequence). CDR3 DNA: TGCAGTGCTAGTCTAGGATACGAGCAGTACTTC. Its protein product is CSASLGYEQYF.